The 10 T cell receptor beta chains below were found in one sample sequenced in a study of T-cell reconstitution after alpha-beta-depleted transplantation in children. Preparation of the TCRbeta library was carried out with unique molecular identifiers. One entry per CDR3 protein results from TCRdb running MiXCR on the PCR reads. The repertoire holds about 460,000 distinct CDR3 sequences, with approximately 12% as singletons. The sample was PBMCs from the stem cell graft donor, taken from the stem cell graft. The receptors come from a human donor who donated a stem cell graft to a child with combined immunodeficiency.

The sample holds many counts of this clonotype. CDR3 loop: CSVWEYVHTEAFF. The CDR3 region has the DNA TGCAGCGTTTGGGAGTACGTGCACACTGAAGCTTTCTTT. The chain combines TRBV29-1 with TRBJ1-1; D ambiguous. Deletions cut 5 bases from V and 3 bases from J, with 13 bases between. In germline, CDR1 is SQVTM, CDR2 ANQGSEA. CDR3 length: 13 residues.

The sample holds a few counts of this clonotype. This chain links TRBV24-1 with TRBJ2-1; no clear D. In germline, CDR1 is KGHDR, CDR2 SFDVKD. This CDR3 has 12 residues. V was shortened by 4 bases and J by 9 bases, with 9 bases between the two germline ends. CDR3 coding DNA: TGTGCCACCAGTGACCCGGGCTCTGAGCAGTTCTTC. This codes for CATSDPGSEQFF.

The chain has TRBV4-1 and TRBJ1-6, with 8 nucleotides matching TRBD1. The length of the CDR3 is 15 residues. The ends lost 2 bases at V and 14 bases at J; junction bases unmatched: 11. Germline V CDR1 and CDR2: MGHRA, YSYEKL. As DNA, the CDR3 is TGCGCCAGCAGCCAACCCCAGGGGGCAGAAGAATCCCTCCACTTT. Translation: CASSQPQGAEESLHF.

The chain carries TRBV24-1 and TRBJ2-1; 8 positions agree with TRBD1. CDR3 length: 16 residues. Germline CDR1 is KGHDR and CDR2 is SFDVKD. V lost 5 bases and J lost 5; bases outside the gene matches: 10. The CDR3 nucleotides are TGTGCCACCAGTGCACAACAGGGGGGTTGGGACAATGAGCAGTTCTTC. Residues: CATSAQQGGWDNEQFF.

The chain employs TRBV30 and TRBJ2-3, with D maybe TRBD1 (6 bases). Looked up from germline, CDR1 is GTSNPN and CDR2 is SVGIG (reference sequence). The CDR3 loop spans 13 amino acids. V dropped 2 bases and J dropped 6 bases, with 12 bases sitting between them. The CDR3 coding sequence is TGTGCCTGGAGTAGGGACACGCGGGATACGCAGTATTTT. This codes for CAWSRDTRDTQYF.

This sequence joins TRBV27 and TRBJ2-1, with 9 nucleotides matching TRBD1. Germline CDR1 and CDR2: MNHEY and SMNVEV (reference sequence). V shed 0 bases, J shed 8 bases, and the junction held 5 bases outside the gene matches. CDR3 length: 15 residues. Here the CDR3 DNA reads TGTGCCAGCAGTTTATCGGGACAGGGCGGCGATGAGCAGTTCTTC. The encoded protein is CASSLSGQGGDEQFF.

This CDR3 reads CSAGRSGSAGELFF. CDR3 coding DNA: TGCAGTGCTGGGAGGTCTGGTTCTGCCGGGGAGCTGTTTTTT. V and J are TRBV20-1 and TRBJ2-2, with D perhaps TRBD2 (6 bases). V lost 5 bases, J lost 6 bases, and 16 bases lay in between. CDR1 is DFQATT and CDR2 is SNEGSKA in the germline V gene (reference sequence). The CDR3 is 14 amino acids.

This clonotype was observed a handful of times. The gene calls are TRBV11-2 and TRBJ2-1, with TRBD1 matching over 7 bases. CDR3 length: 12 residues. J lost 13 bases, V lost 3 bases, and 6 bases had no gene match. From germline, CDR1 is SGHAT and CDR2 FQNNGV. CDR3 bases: TGTGCCAGCAGCTTTTCGACAGGGCTTCAGTTCTTC. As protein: CASSFSTGLQFF.

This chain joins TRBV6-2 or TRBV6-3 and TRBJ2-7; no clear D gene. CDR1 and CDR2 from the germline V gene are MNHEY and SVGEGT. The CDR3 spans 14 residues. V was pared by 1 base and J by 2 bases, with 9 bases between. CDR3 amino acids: CASSYLESAYEQYF. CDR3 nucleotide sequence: TGTGCCAGCAGTTACTTAGAATCCGCCTACGAGCAGTACTTC.

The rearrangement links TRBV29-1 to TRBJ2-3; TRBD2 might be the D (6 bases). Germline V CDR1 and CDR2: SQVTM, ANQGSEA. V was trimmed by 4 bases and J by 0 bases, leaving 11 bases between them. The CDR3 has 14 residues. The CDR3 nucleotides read TGCAGCGTTGGTGGCGGGGATAGCACAGATACGCAGTATTTT. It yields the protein CSVGGGDSTDTQYF.